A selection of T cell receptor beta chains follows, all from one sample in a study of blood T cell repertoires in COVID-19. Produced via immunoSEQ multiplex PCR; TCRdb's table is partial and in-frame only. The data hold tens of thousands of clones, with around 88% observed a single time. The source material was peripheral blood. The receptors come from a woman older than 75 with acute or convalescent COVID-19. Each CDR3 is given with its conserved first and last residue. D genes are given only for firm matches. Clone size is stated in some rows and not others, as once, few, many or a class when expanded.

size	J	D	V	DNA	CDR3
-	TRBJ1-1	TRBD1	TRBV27	TGTGCCAGCAGTACCCGACAGGGGGGGACTGTGAACACTGAAGCTTTCTTT	CASSTRQGGTVNTEAFF
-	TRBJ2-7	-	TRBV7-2	TGTGCCAGCAGCTTAGCCCGGACGGACCGCGGGGAGCAGTACTTC	CASSLARTDRGEQYF
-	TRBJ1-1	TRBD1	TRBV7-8	TGTGCCAGCAGCTCGGGACAGGGGAGGACTGAAGCTTTCTTT	CASSSGQGRTEAFF
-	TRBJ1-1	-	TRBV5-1	TGCGCCAGCAGCCTAATGGTCGCCAAGGGGTATAACACTGAAGCTTTCTTT	CASSLMVAKGYNTEAFF
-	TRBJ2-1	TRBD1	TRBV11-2	TGTGCCAGCAGCTTAGGAGGACAGGGGAATGAGCAGTTCTTC	CASSLGGQGNEQFF
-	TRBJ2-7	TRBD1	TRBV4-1	TGCGCCAGCAGCCCCCGGGACAGGGGTCCCTACGAGCAGTACTTC	CASSPRDRGPYEQYF
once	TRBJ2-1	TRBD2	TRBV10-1	TGCGCCAGCAGTACTAGCGGGGAGGCCAATGAGCAGTTCTTC	CASSTSGEANEQFF
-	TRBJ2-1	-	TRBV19	TGTGCCAGTAGTATTATAAACCGACAGACCAACAATGAGCAGTTCTTC	CASSIINRQTNNEQFF
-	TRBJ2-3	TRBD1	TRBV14	TGTGCCAGCAGCAAACGCTCCGGGACAGGGGGAGATACGCAGTATTTT	CASSKRSGTGGDTQYF
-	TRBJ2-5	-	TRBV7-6	TGTGCCAGCAGCTTAAGGGATCGGGGAGAGACCCAGTACTTC	CASSLRDRGETQYF
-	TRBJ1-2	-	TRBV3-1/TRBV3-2	TGTGCCAGCAGCCCTTCAGCGGGATTCTATGGCTACACCTTC	CASSPSAGFYGYTF
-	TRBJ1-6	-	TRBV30	TGTGCCTGGAGTGTTAGAGGATATTCACCCCTCCACTTT	CAWSVRGYSPLHF
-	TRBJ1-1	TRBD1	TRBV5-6	TGTGCCAGCAGCTTGGATGGACAGGGGAACACTGAAGCTTTCTTT	CASSLDGQGNTEAFF
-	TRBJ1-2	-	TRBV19	TGTGCCATCCGAGGGTTGGGCACAAATGGCTACACCTTC	CAIRGLGTNGYTF
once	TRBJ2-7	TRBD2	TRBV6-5	TGTGCCAGCAGTTACCTAGCGGGGGCCTCCTACGAGCAGTACTTC	CASSYLAGASYEQYF
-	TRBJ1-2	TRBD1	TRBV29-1	TGCAGCGTTAACCCCGGGACAGCTAACTATGGCTACACCTTC	CSVNPGTANYGYTF
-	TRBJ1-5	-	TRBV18	TGTGCCAGCTCCGACATGGCCAATCAGCCCCAGCATTTT	CASSDMANQPQHF